These 29 T cell receptor beta chains originate from one sample sequenced in a study of blood T cells in healthy people across ages. With a J-beta primer mix and a sample-barcoded 5' primer, a second PCR ran about 6 to 11 cycles. TCRdb re-called the 5' RACE reads through MiXCR, storing one row per CDR3 protein. The profile covers 700,000 to 1,000,000 distinct CDR3 sequences, with around 42% appearing a single time and about 19% taken by the ten largest. The sample consisted of blood. The receptors here all came from a man in his fifties or sixties in good health.

The genes are TRBV7-2 and TRBJ2-7, with 9 bases lining up with TRBD1. This CDR3 is 15 amino acids long. V lost 6 bases and J lost 0; bases outside the gene matches: 6. CDR1 is SGHTA, CDR2 FQGNSA, per germline. The CDR3 DNA is TGTGCCAGCAGTCATGGGACAGGGTCCTCCTACGAGCAGTACTTC. Translation gives CASSHGTGSSYEQYF.

The chain employs TRBV6-1 and TRBJ1-5; D is uncertain. The CDR3 covers 13 residues. Germline CDR1 and CDR2: MNHNS and SASEGT. The ends were cut back, 2 bases at V and 10 bases at J, with 12 bases in the middle. The CDR3 bases are TGTGCCAGCAGTGAAACCCAAATCAGCCCCCAGCATTTT. This sequence encodes CASSETQISPQHF.

This chain uses TRBV5-5 with TRBJ2-4; D assignment may be TRBD1 or TRBD2 (5 bases each). The DNA end is a closer match to TRBJ2-7, so the J assignment may be wrong. The CDR3 is made up of 13 amino acids. The germline V gene encodes CDR1 SGHKS and CDR2 YYEKEE (reference sequence). The CDR3 loop reads CASSLWLGREQYF. CDR3 DNA: TGTGCCAGCAGCTTGTGGCTGGGACGCGAGCAGTACTTC.

This chain connects TRBV6-4 to TRBJ2-5; 12 nucleotides match TRBD2. CDR3 size: 15 residues. Germline V lookup: CDR1 MRHNA, CDR2 SNTAGT. With V trimmed by 3 bases and J by 11 bases, 10 bases remained unmatched. CDR3 nucleotides: TGTGCCAGCAGTGAAGCTAGCGGGGGGGCCGGTGAGCAGTACTTC. It translates to CASSEASGGAGEQYF.

J is TRBJ2-5 and V is TRBV4-3; perhaps D is TRBD1 or TRBD2 (5 bases each). Germline assignment: CDR1 LGHNA and CDR2 YSLEER. V lost 0 bases and J 2 bases, leaving 10 bases between the germline ends. The CDR3 has 15 residues. In DNA, the CDR3 is TGCGCCAGCAGCCAAGATGCAGGGAGACAAGAGACCCAGTACTTC. Amino acids: CASSQDAGRQETQYF.

The rearrangement joins TRBV5-1 to TRBJ2-5, with 9 bases lining up with TRBD2. The CDR3 runs to 17 residues. The V and J ends lost 0 bases and 5 bases, in that order; junction bases with no gene match: 11. Looked up from germline, CDR1 is SGHRS and CDR2 is YFSETQ. CDR3: CASSLDGSSGGAETQYF. The CDR3 coding sequence is TGCGCCAGCAGCTTGGATGGGAGTAGCGGGGGTGCTGAGACCCAGTACTTC. The full variable domain, with the rest looked up from reference TRBV5-1 and TRBJ2-5, is KAGVTQTPRYLIKTRGQQVTLSCSPISGHRSVSWYQQTPGQGLQFLFEYFSETQRNKGNFPGRFSGRQFSNSRSEMNVSTLELGDSALYLCASSLDGSSGGAETQYFGPGTRLLVL.

V is TRBV28 and J is TRBJ2-5, with D perhaps TRBD1 (6 bases). Matching the DNA end better, TRBJ2-7 makes the J call doubtful. Per germline, CDR1 MDHEN and CDR2 SYDVKM. The CDR3 extends over 13 amino acids. The CDR3 sequence is CASTTGKDCEQYF. CDR3 bases: TGTGCCAGCACAACAGGGAAGGACTGCGAGCAGTACTTC.

This clonotype has at least ten counts. The chain recombines TRBV6-1 with TRBJ2-5, with D uncertain. Per the germline V gene, CDR1 is MNHNS and CDR2 is SASEGT. Trimming left V 1 base short and J 2 bases short, with 8 bases between. The CDR3 extends over 14 amino acids. The CDR3 region is CASSEVWTQETQYF. The CDR3 nucleotides read TGTGCCAGCAGTGAAGTGTGGACGCAAGAGACCCAGTACTTC.

The CDR3 nucleotides are TGTGCCAGCAGCGCCCCCGGGACAGGGGGTACTATCCAAGAGACCCAGTACTTC. It specifies CASSAPGTGGTIQETQYF. The chain is built from TRBV7-9 and TRBJ2-5; 11 positions match TRBD1. Germline V gives CDR1 SEHNR, CDR2 FQNEAQ (reference sequence). The CDR3 extends over 18 amino acids. The J segment lost 1 base and the V segment lost 5 bases, leaving 12 bases of the junction unmatched.

The chain has TRBV27 and TRBJ1-5, with D perhaps matching TRBD1 (6 bases). The germline V and J ends were trimmed by 5 bases and 5 bases, with 13 bases remaining between them. There are 14 residues in the CDR3. CDR1 and CDR2 (germline): MNHEY, SMNVEV (reference sequence). In DNA form, the CDR3 reads TGTGCCAGCAGTCCAAACAACAGGGATCAGCCCCAGCATTTT. Translating it yields CASSPNNRDQPQHF.

This clonotype was seen many times. The chain recombines TRBV4-3 with TRBJ2-1; D call uncertain. The CDR3 has 11 residues. Germline V gene lookup returns CDR1 LGHNA and CDR2 YSLEER. With 4 bases removed from V and 7 bases from J, the gap between germline ends came to 5 bases. CDR3: CASSRENEQFF. The CDR3 DNA is TGCGCCAGCAGCCGGGAAAATGAGCAGTTCTTC.

This clonotype was observed a handful of times. The chain has TRBV10-3 and TRBJ2-1; D is undetermined. V was trimmed by 3 bases and J by 8 bases, leaving 17 bases between them. The germline V gene has CDR1 ENHRY and CDR2 SYGVKD. CDR3 size: 15 residues. The CDR3, as DNA: TGTGCCATCAGTGAATTGCTCTCTAATATCGATGAGCAGTTCTTC. It codes for CAISELLSNIDEQFF.

The rearrangement joins TRBV7-9 to TRBJ1-4, with 12 bases that match TRBD1. J was trimmed by 0 bases and V by 1 base; bases with no gene match: 6. Germline-derived CDR1 and CDR2 are SEHNR and FQNEAQ (reference sequence). This CDR3 comprises 19 residues. The CDR3 DNA is TGTGCCAGCAGCTTAGGGGGGACAGGGGGCACGTCAACTAATGAAAAACTGTTTTTT. It translates to CASSLGGTGGTSTNEKLFF.

This sequence joins TRBV25-1 and TRBJ1-2; possible D gene TRBD1, 5 bases. Between the trimmed V and J ends, which lost 7 bases and 4 bases, there was a span of 13 bases. Germline assignment: CDR1 MGHDK and CDR2 SYGVNS. This CDR3 is 13 amino acids long. The CDR3 nucleotides are TGTGCCAGCAACGCAGGGATGGGCTATGGCTACACCTTC. Translated, it gives CASNAGMGYGYTF.

V gene TRBV6-6 combines with J gene TRBJ1-6; a weak D match, TRBD1 (5 bases). CDR3 length equals 15 residues. V lost 6 bases to trimming and J lost 7 bases, with 16 bases between them. Per the germline V gene, CDR1 is MNHNY and CDR2 is SVGAGI (reference sequence). The chain's CDR3 is CASRDFQGLNSPLHF. CDR3 in DNA: TGTGCCAGCAGGGACTTTCAGGGCCTGAATTCACCCCTCCACTTT.

In DNA, the CDR3 is TGTGCCAGCAGCTACCCCGGGGCGGGAAATGAGCAGTACTTC. Protein: CASSYPGAGNEQYF. This chain uses TRBV7-2 with TRBJ2-7, with TRBD2 as a possible D gene (6 bases). The CDR3 consists of 14 residues. Trimming removed 4 bases from V and 7 bases from J, with 17 bases in between. The germline V gene has CDR1 SGHTA and CDR2 FQGNSA.

This clonotype was recorded a few times. J is TRBJ1-1 and V is TRBV29-1; D is undetermined. The CDR3 has 11 residues. Germline lookup yields CDR1 SQVTM and CDR2 ANQGSEA. Trimming took off 0 bases at V and 1 base at J, with 0 bases between the two ends. CDR3 bases: TGCAGCGTTGAAGAGAACACTGAAGCTTTCTTT. It translates to CSVEENTEAFF.

This rearrangement joins TRBV6-5 to TRBJ1-1, with D possibly being TRBD1 (5 bases). V lost 2 bases and J 1 base, leaving 11 bases between the germline ends. Germline V gene data show CDR1 as MNHEY and CDR2 as SVGAGI. The CDR3 is 15 amino acids. CDR3 nucleotide sequence: TGTGCCAGCAGTTACGGGTTGGGGGGGAACACTGAAGCTTTCTTT. Its translation is CASSYGLGGNTEAFF.

The V and J genes are TRBV7-2 and TRBJ2-1; 15 nucleotides align to TRBD2. The germline V gene has CDR1 SGHTA and CDR2 FQGNSA. The CDR3 sequence is 19 residues long. Germline trimming cut 1 base from V and 2 bases from J; bases unmatched to any gene: 6. The CDR3 sequence: CASSLVRTSGGGTYNEQFF. CDR3 nucleotides: TGTGCCAGCAGCTTAGTACGGACTAGCGGGGGGGGTACCTACAATGAGCAGTTCTTC.

The rearrangement uses TRBV20-1 and TRBJ2-2; 7 bases match TRBD1. CDR1 DFQATT and CDR2 SNEGSKA come from the germline V gene (reference sequence). The CDR3 has 11 amino acids. Trimming took 7 bases from V and 7 from J; bases not matched to a gene: 3. CDR3 in DNA: TGCAGTGGATCAGGGGGCGGGGAGCTGTTTTTT. Its protein product is CSGSGGGELFF.

This clonotype was recorded once. This chain connects TRBV7-2 to TRBJ1-2; D remains unclear. From germline, CDR1 is SGHTA and CDR2 FQGNSA. This CDR3 comprises 15 residues. V lost 1 base and J lost 0, with 9 bases in between. Written as DNA, the CDR3 is TGTGCCAGCAGCTTAGTCTCGAGCGCTAACTATGGCTACACCTTC. It codes for CASSLVSSANYGYTF. Full variable domain (remainder filled in from reference TRBV7-2 and TRBJ1-2): GAGVSQSPSNKVTEKGKDVELRCDPISGHTALYWYRQSLGQGLEFLIYFQGNSAPDKSGLPSDRFSAERTGGSVSTLTIQRTQQEDSAVYLCASSLVSSANYGYTFGSGTRLTVV.

Details on this clonotype: A much larger clonotype is one base distant, so this may be a read error. V and J are TRBV10-3 and TRBJ1-5; the match to TRBD1 covers 10 bases. Trimming cost V 3 bases and J 5 bases; bases outside gene matches: 4. In germline, CDR1 is ENHRY, CDR2 SYGVKD. The CDR3 is made up of 15 amino acids. For the CDR3, the DNA is TGTGCCATCAGTGACGCGGACAGGGGGTATCAGCCCCAGCATTTT. This gives the protein CAISDADRGYQPQHF.

This clonotype was detected only a few times. The rearrangement uses TRBV10-3 and TRBJ2-5; the match to TRBD2 covers 10 bases. V was pared by 6 bases and J by 2 bases, with 3 bases of the junction left unmatched. The CDR3 extends over 14 amino acids. The germline V gene encodes CDR1 ENHRY and CDR2 SYGVKD. CDR3 nucleotide sequence: TGTGCCATCAGCGCGACTAGCGGGCAAGAGACCCAGTACTTC. Protein sequence: CAISATSGQETQYF.

This clonotype was counted between two and nine times. This chain links TRBV7-8 with TRBJ2-2; a weak D match, TRBD2 (5 bases). The CDR3 sequence is 15 residues long. CDR1 and CDR2 (germline): SGHVS, FQNEAQ. The V gene lost 2 bases and the J gene lost 3 bases, with 10 bases spanning the gap. The CDR3 DNA sequence: TGTGCCAGCAGCTTAAGAGGGATGGACACCGGGGAGCTGTTTTTT. This gives the protein CASSLRGMDTGELFF.

CDR3 nucleotide sequence: TGTGCCAGCAGCTTAGCTACGGCGGGAGCTCTCAATGAGCAGTTCTTC. Protein sequence: CASSLATAGALNEQFF. The chain recombines TRBV7-2 with TRBJ2-1, with TRBD2 matching 7 bases. The CDR3 covers 16 residues. Per germline, CDR1 SGHTA and CDR2 FQGNSA. J was trimmed by 6 bases and V by 0 bases; bases with no gene match: 8.

The rearrangement uses TRBV6-5 and TRBJ1-1; 8 positions match TRBD1. V was pared by 3 bases and J by 4 bases, with 1 base of the junction left unmatched. CDR3 length equals 13 residues. Germline V gene sequence: CDR1 MNHEY, CDR2 SVGAGI. The CDR3 DNA reads as TGTGCCAGCAGTTATGACAGGGGCACTGAAGCTTTCTTT. It encodes CASSYDRGTEAFF.

This rearrangement joins TRBV6-6 to TRBJ1-6; 8 positions match TRBD1. CDR3 length: 16 residues. J gave up 7 bases and V 6 bases, and 11 bases lay outside the gene matches. Germline CDR1 is MNHNY and CDR2 is SVGAGI (reference sequence). The CDR3 loop reads CASSPLPTGGNSPLHF. In DNA, the CDR3 is TGTGCCAGCAGCCCGCTCCCCACAGGGGGAAATTCACCCCTCCACTTT.

The chain uses TRBV11-2 and TRBJ2-3; a weak D match, TRBD2 (6 bases). CDR1 is SGHAT, CDR2 FQNNGV, per germline. CDR3 size: 14 residues. Trimming removed 2 bases from V and 4 bases from J, with 10 bases in between. The CDR3 loop reads CASSLRGRADTQYF. The CDR3 DNA reads TGTGCCAGCAGCTTACGGGGGAGAGCAGATACGCAGTATTTT.

The chain uses TRBV3-1 and TRBJ1-2; 7 positions match TRBD1. CDR3 length equals 16 residues. Trimming at V came to 4 bases and at J to 0 bases, leaving 8 bases not matched to a gene. Germline loops: CDR1 LGHDT, CDR2 YNNKEL (reference sequence). The CDR3 coding sequence is TGTGCCAGCAGCCGACCGGGACAGCCAGCTAACTATGGCTACACCTTC. Translation: CASSRPGQPANYGYTF.